This is a list of T cell receptor beta chains from one sample in a study of PD-1 blockade in classical Hodgkin lymphoma. Only in-frame clones appear in the TCRdb table, and some are missing; sequencing was by immunoSEQ multiplex PCR. The sample lists 7,500 to 9,500 clones; roughly 85% were seen once. Sequenced material: peripheral blood mononuclear cells (PBMCs), taken before the fourth cycle of nivolumab. The receptors shown here come from a human donor with classical Hodgkin lymphoma. The CDR3 runs from the conserved cysteine through the conserved F or W. For some rows the clone size is stated as once, few or many, or as a class when expanded; others skip it.

CASTLGTAKPYGYTF	TRBV5-6	TRBJ1-2	.
CATSDGFTGELFF	TRBV15	TRBJ2-2	.
CASSRSGAQNEQFF	TRBV11-2	TRBJ2-1	.
CASSLATAANTEAFF	TRBV7-8	TRBJ1-1	.
CASSLTGTTNTGELFF	TRBV5-1	TRBJ2-2	once
CASILGGSLQGYTF	TRBV7-2	TRBJ1-2	.
CASSENTVGETQYF	TRBV2	TRBJ2-5	.
CASSPGSIRGYTF	TRBV7-2	TRBJ1-2	.
CASSPGLSSYEQYF	TRBV7-2	TRBJ2-7	.
CASSKWGWEWLGTSGYEQYF	TRBV21-1	TRBJ2-7	.
CAIVNRDRGPDTQYF	TRBV7-9	TRBJ2-3	.
CAWSGMTSGTSSYNEQFF	TRBV30	TRBJ2-1	.
CASSFKETQYF	TRBV13	TRBJ2-5	.